The clone carrying this TCR beta chain is a singleton in its sample. Antigen specificity is unknown. This CDR3 comprises 16 residues. The V and J ends lost 5 bases and 5 bases, in that order; junction bases with no gene match: 8. CDR1 SGHTA and CDR2 FQGNSA come from the germline V gene. The record originates from a study of cytomegalovirus exposure and HLA in healthy donors. Findings and limits, study-wide: Accurate HLA-A and HLA-B prediction from TCR beta sequences was reported for most subjects. It emerged from a later analysis that several of the most significant clusters appeared to be linked to common viral pathogens. Information on immune exposure was restricted to one variable (CMV serostatus). With later analysis, a missense DCLRE1C variant became linked to TCR beta V- and J-gene trimming.

Primers included in the PCR were 60 Vbeta and 13 Jbeta primers. Here immunoSEQ multiplex PCR was the method, and the copy in TCRdb shows in-frame clones only, minus some. Seen here are 100,000 to 150,000 clones, approximately 75% observed once, and the top ten hold under 6%. The sample taken for sequencing was PBMCs. The sequence came from a middle-aged woman in good health and CMV-seropositive. V usage is TRBV7-2 and J usage is TRBJ1-6; the match to TRBD1 covers 8 bases. The CDR3, as DNA: TGTGCCAGCAGCGCCAGAGGACAGGGCAATAATTCACCCCTCCACTTT. Amino acids: CASSARGQGNNSPLHF.